This TCR beta chain was observed in a study of blood T cell repertoires in COVID-19. Measured with immunoSEQ multiplex PCR; TCRdb has only the in-frame clones, and not every one. The data show about 20,000 clones, with around 89% seen just once and roughly 7.7% held by the top ten. The V segment lost 4 bases and the J segment 0 bases; nucleotides outside the gene matches: 2. The germline gives CDR1 LNHDA, CDR2 SQIVND (reference sequence). The CDR3 length is 15 residues. The chain uses TRBV19 and TRBJ2-2; TRBD1 aligns across 7 bases. Material: peripheral blood. This receptor was taken from a woman aged 60-75 years with active COVID-19. CDR3 in DNA: TGTGCCAGTAGTAAAGGACAGGCGAACACCGGGGAGCTGTTTTTT. This codes for CASSKGQANTGELFF.